This TCR beta chain was sequenced in a study of Graves' ophthalmopathy and Graves' hyperthyroidism (dated by TCRdb to the late 2010s). Study-wide context: Peripheral blood was collected at initial diagnosis, prior to any treatment. In total, 135 blood samples were TCR-sequenced: approximately 42 ophthalmopathy, roughly 77 hyperthyroidism and some 17 hyperthyroidism-to-ophthalmopathy patients. The study used signatures of the TCR beta repertoire to tell Graves' ophthalmopathy apart from Graves' hyperthyroidism and to predict which patients would progress to ophthalmopathy. After sampling, hyperthyroidism patients received methimazole starting at 30 mg daily, and ophthalmopathy patients received high-dose intravenous methylprednisolone. The 85 to 100 discovery patients were divided at random into training and test sets in a 7:3 ratio. In over 5 hyperthyroidism patients, the T-cell repertoire of thyroid tissue was compared with the T-cell repertoire of blood. To explore V-J signatures distinguishing ophthalmopathy from hyperthyroidism, a discovery set of around 100 patients (around 44 ophthalmopathy, about 57 stable hyperthyroidism) was enrolled. For independent validation, a separate cohort was made up of around 18 hyperthyroidism patients plus 17 patients who later progressed from hyperthyroidism to ophthalmopathy.

The paper as a whole reports these results and caveats: In cross-validation, the 13-signature model distinguished ophthalmopathy from stable hyperthyroidism with 87.88% sensitivity and about 81% specificity, while in the test set the corresponding values were approximately 79% and 70%. In validation, the model predicted ophthalmopathy progression with about 71% sensitivity and 72.22% specificity; more than ten predicted patients were CT-confirmed with GO in a median of about 6.1 months. Most expanded thyroid clonotypes with frequency above 0.001 were also detected in blood, suggesting blood repertoires may reflect the thyroid immune response. Sample size was not statistically predetermined, and group allocation was not concealed from the investigators.

This clonotype was picked up many times. The target of this receptor is not known. No quality values exist for individual bases; no much larger clone is one base distant. The ophthalmopathy patients had moderately to severely active disease, with a Clinical Activity Score of 3 or higher, a NOSPECS grade of 4 or higher, and a disease duration of less than 3 months. Patients with other autoimmune diseases, uncontrolled infections, pregnancy or lactation were excluded. Clinical symptoms, serum thyroxine, TRAb, thyroid ultrasound and orbital computed tomography formed the basis of the diagnosis. PBMCs were isolated from approximately 10 ml of fresh peripheral blood by Ficoll-Paque density gradient centrifugation. Trizol reagent was used to extract the total RNA, and its quality was then checked on an Agilent 2100 Bioanalyzer. For repertoire sequencing, the TCR beta CDR3 regions were amplified from RNA transcripts. HTBI primers and the Qiagen OneStep RT-PCR kit were used in a first-round RT-PCR, which was followed by a second-round multiplex PCR, size selection and purification. Libraries were sequenced on an Illumina HiSeq2000 using paired-end 100 bp reads. Per the authors' processing: Reads were processed with SOAPnuke, discarding reads with adapters, uncalled bases, mean Phred below 15, or no exact constant-primer or identifier match. COPE v1.2.5 was used to merge the high-quality paired reads. Clonotypes were defined as unique nucleotide sequences and were aligned to IMGT TRB V, D and J references using MiTCR v1.1. Only V-J combinations with frequency above 0.0001 were analysed, covering around 99% of repertoires. For each V-J combination, a TCR clonal expansion and chaos score was defined as F50 clonal expansion divided by the chaos observed in the TCRdist matrix. Welch's t-statistics and random forest were used to narrow the features down to 13 V-J combinations, which were then fed into a naive Bayes classifier. Thyroid-blood repertoire similarity was quantified with the Morisita-Horn index. The public reads were reprocessed in TCRdb via fastp at Q25 and MiXCR, keeping in-frame beta chains. CDR3 protein sequences are deduplicated, and each keeps its most common genes and DNA. TCRdb assigned the V and J calls; the authors' analysis was not used. The table for this sample lists under 200,000 distinct CDR3 sequences; 30% to 45% of them were counted only once. The ten top clones hold 4.5% to 6% of the sample.

V and J are truncated by 5 bases and 1 base respectively, leaving an intervening sequence of 9 bases. CDR1 is given as SGDLS and CDR2 as YYNGEE, both from the germline V gene. The CDR3 spans 13 residues, from the cysteine through the phenylalanine. CDR3 DNA only is kept here, 39 bases in frame from base 1. The sequenced material came from peripheral blood. The sequence links TRBV9 to TRBJ1-1; confidence is insufficient to name the D gene. This sequence was found in a woman aged 40 to 49 with Graves' ophthalmopathy. Donor details come from another sample of the same person, matched by shared clones. The CDR3 amino acid sequence is: CASSPVPNTEAFF. The DNA sequence is TGTGCCAGCAGTCCCGTTCCGAACACTGAAGCTTTCTTT.